A single sample is the source of the 19 T cell receptor beta chains below, sequenced in a study of cytomegalovirus exposure and HLA in healthy donors. Assay used: immunoSEQ multiplex PCR; TCRdb lists only in-frame clones, some missing. The sample records about 180,000 clones, around nine tenths being singletons. Sequences were obtained from PBMCs. These receptors were collected from a woman younger than 45 in good health and CMV-seronegative.

This chain joins TRBV9 and TRBJ2-2, with a possible D match to TRBD1 (6 bases). Germline V gene sequence: CDR1 SGDLS, CDR2 YYNGEE. CDR3 length: 16 amino acids. With 4 bases removed from V and 1 base from J, the gap between germline ends came to 14 bases. In DNA form, the CDR3 reads TGTGCCAGCAGCCCGGGACACCAACTGAACACCGGGGAGCTGTTTTTT. Translation: CASSPGHQLNTGELFF.

The table lists this clone with a few counts. V is TRBV10-2 and J is TRBJ2-2; 7 positions agree with TRBD1. CDR3 length: 17 residues. The germline V gene encodes CDR1 WSHSY and CDR2 SAAADI. With 8 bases clipped from V and 0 bases from J, the junction kept 12 bases outside the gene matches. The CDR3 sequence is CASQGDRGLTNTGELFF. The CDR3 DNA is TGCGCCAGCCAGGGGGATAGGGGGCTAACGAACACCGGGGAGCTGTTTTTT.

V is TRBV7-2 and J is TRBJ2-1; 11 bases map to TRBD2. Trimming at V came to 1 base and at J to 4 bases, leaving 3 bases not matched to a gene. The CDR3 runs 16 residues. Germline CDR1 is SGHTA and CDR2 is FQGNSA. CDR3 amino acids: CASSLVGTSGYNEQFF. The CDR3 DNA is TGTGCCAGCAGCTTAGTAGGGACTAGCGGATACAATGAGCAGTTCTTC. Full variable domain (rest looked up from reference TRBV7-2 and TRBJ2-1): GAGVSQSPSNKVTEKGKDVELRCDPISGHTALYWYRQSLGQGLEFLIYFQGNSAPDKSGLPSDRFSAERTGGSVSTLTIQRTQQEDSAVYLCASSLVGTSGYNEQFFGPGTRLTVL.

This clone was counted once. The chain combines TRBV19 with TRBJ2-1; TRBD2 aligns across 7 bases. After removal of 1 base from V and 0 bases from J, the junction contained 3 bases not matched to a gene. The CDR3 is made up of 16 amino acids. Germline V gives CDR1 LNHDA, CDR2 SQIVND (reference sequence). CDR3 protein: CASSIGRGNSYNEQFF. The DNA for the CDR3 is TGTGCCAGTAGTATAGGGCGGGGGAACTCCTACAATGAGCAGTTCTTC.

V usage is TRBV7-6 and J usage is TRBJ2-7, with TRBD2 as a possible D gene (6 bases). The germline V and J ends were trimmed by 5 bases and 5 bases, with 19 bases remaining between them. This CDR3 spans 15 amino acids. Per germline, CDR1 SGHVS and CDR2 FNYEAQ. CDR3 in amino acids: CASSRPGVGFNEQYF. Here the CDR3 DNA reads TGTGCCAGCAGCCGTCCGGGGGTCGGGTTTAACGAGCAGTACTTC. The full variable domain, rest sourced from reference TRBV7-6 and TRBJ2-7, is GAGVSQSPRYKVTKRGQDVALRCDPISGHVSLYWYRQALGQGPEFLTYFNYEAQQDKSGLPNDRFSAERPEGSISTLTIQRTEQRDSAMYRCASSRPGVGFNEQYFGPGTRLTVT.

This rearrangement joins TRBV10-2 to TRBJ1-6, with 7 bases identical to TRBD1. The CDR3 has 16 amino acids. The J segment lost 4 bases and the V segment lost 5 bases, leaving 8 bases of the junction unmatched. In germline, CDR1 is WSHSY, CDR2 SAAADI. The DNA of the CDR3 is TGCGCCAGCAGTCCGACAGGGCGCCTTTATAATTCACCCCTCCACTTT. Its translation is CASSPTGRLYNSPLHF.

In DNA, the CDR3 is TGCAGCGCGGCTAGCAGTAGCACAGATACGCAGTATTTT. Translating gives CSAASSSTDTQYF. The rearrangement joins TRBV29-1 to TRBJ2-3, with D possibly TRBD2 on 5 matching bases. Deletions cut 7 bases from V and 0 bases from J, with 11 bases between. Germline CDR1 reads SQVTM; CDR2 reads ANQGSEA. This CDR3 spans 13 amino acids.

This clone was recorded once. V gene TRBV5-6 combines with J gene TRBJ2-3; D is unresolved. The CDR3 sequence is 12 residues long. Trimming took off 4 bases at V and 4 bases at J, with 7 bases between the two ends. The germline V gene encodes CDR1 SGHDT and CDR2 YYEEEE. For the CDR3, the DNA is TGTGCCAGCAGCCTAAAATCAGATACGCAGTATTTT. Its translation: CASSLKSDTQYF.

This chain connects TRBV7-2 to TRBJ1-1; 7 bases are a match to TRBD1. Germline assignment: CDR1 SGHTA and CDR2 FQGNSA. Trimming removed 2 bases from V and 4 bases from J; junction bases left unmatched: 4. The CDR3 length is 14 residues. CDR3 sequence (DNA): TGTGCCAGCAGCTTAAGTAGACAGGGCACTGAAGCTTTCTTT. It translates to CASSLSRQGTEAFF.

The gene calls are TRBV6-5 and TRBJ1-2; a possible D gene is TRBD1 (6 bases). CDR3 length: 12 residues. CDR1 is MNHEY and CDR2 is SVGAGI in the germline V gene. The V and J ends lost 4 bases and 8 bases respectively, with 11 bases between them. The CDR3 is CASSSGAEGYTF. CDR3 sequence (DNA): TGTGCCAGCAGTTCAGGGGCGGAGGGCTACACCTTC.

The chain links TRBV11-2 to TRBJ2-7; D is unclear. The germline V gene encodes CDR1 SGHAT and CDR2 FQNNGV. This CDR3 region has 14 residues. V was cut by 1 base and J by 2 bases, with 9 bases left in between. The CDR3: CASSLVAEPYEQYF. CDR3 nucleotides: TGTGCCAGCAGCTTAGTGGCAGAACCCTACGAGCAGTACTTC.

V usage is TRBV7-2 and J usage is TRBJ2-1; TRBD1 matches at 11 bases. From germline, CDR1 is SGHTA and CDR2 FQGNSA. After removal of 1 base from V and 10 bases from J, the junction contained 6 bases not matched to a gene. The CDR3 length is 15 residues. CDR3 nucleotide sequence: TGTGCCAGCAGCTTAGGGGGGACAGGGGGAAGGGAGCAGTTCTTC. This sequence encodes CASSLGGTGGREQFF.

The chain is built from TRBV21-1 and TRBJ2-3; the table calls TRBD2, which could not be checked here. TRBV21-1 is deemed a pseudogene. The CDR3 consists of 16 residues. The CDR3 coding sequence is TGTGCCAGCAGTAGACCGTCGAGGGCTCTGATAAATACGCAGTATTTT. Its translation: CASSRPSRALINTQYF.

The V gene is TRBV27, the J gene TRBJ2-2; TRBD1 might be the D (6 bases). Trimming shortened V by 6 bases and J by 6 bases, and 11 bases separated the two germline ends. CDR1 is MNHEY, CDR2 SMNVEV, per germline (reference sequence). This CDR3 spans 13 amino acids. The CDR3 loop is CASSEQGPGELFF. CDR3 nucleotides: TGTGCCAGCAGCGAACAGGGACCCGGGGAGCTGTTTTTT.

The chain carries TRBV5-8 and TRBJ1-2, with 12 bases that match TRBD1. This CDR3 has 15 amino acids. The germline V gene encodes CDR1 SGHTS and CDR2 YDEGEE. Trimming at V came to 2 bases and at J to 8 bases, leaving 7 bases not matched to a gene. The CDR3 coding sequence is TGTGCCAGCAGCTTCCCGGGACAGGGGGCAAGGGGCTACACCTTC. Translated: CASSFPGQGARGYTF.

This chain uses TRBV6-1 with TRBJ2-7, with TRBD2 as a possible D gene (6 bases). Germline assignment: CDR1 MNHNS and CDR2 SASEGT. The CDR3 extends over 14 amino acids. V lost 7 bases to trimming and J lost 1 base, with 14 bases between them. CDR3: CASNAGLTSYEQYF. CDR3 sequence (DNA): TGTGCCAGCAATGCAGGACTAACTTCCTACGAGCAGTACTTC.

V usage is TRBV2 and J usage is TRBJ1-1, with TRBD1 matching over 10 bases. Germline-derived CDR1 and CDR2 are SNHLY and FYNNEI. With 7 bases clipped from V and 4 bases from J, the junction kept 3 bases outside the gene matches. The CDR3 runs 13 residues. CDR3: CASKDRGPTEAFF. The CDR3 nucleotides are TGTGCCAGCAAAGACAGGGGGCCCACTGAAGCTTTCTTT.

The chain couples TRBV5-1 to TRBJ1-4, with 8 positions matching TRBD1. Germline V gene data show CDR1 as SGHRS and CDR2 as YFSETQ. The CDR3 is 15 residues long. Trimming at V came to 2 bases and at J to 8 bases, leaving 8 bases not matched to a gene. The CDR3 loop reads CASSFSRGLYEKLFF. The CDR3 coding sequence is TGCGCCAGCAGCTTTTCCAGGGGGCTTTACGAAAAACTGTTTTTT. The full variable domain, rest sourced from reference TRBV5-1 and TRBJ1-4, is KAGVTQTPRYLIKTRGQQVTLSCSPISGHRSVSWYQQTPGQGLQFLFEYFSETQRNKGNFPGRFSGRQFSNSRSEMNVSTLELGDSALYLCASSFSRGLYEKLFFGSGTQLSVL.

The chain employs TRBV27 and TRBJ2-2, with TRBD1 as a possible D gene (5 bases). Germline values: CDR1 MNHEY, CDR2 SMNVEV (reference sequence). This CDR3 comprises 14 residues. V lost 3 bases and J lost 3, with 8 bases in between. This CDR3 reads CASSFGAHTGELFF. The CDR3 DNA is TGTGCCAGCAGTTTTGGGGCCCACACCGGGGAGCTGTTTTTT.